The 4 T cell receptor beta chains in this list originate from one sample, sequenced in a study of cytomegalovirus exposure and HLA in healthy donors. Sequencing used immunoSEQ multiplex PCR; TCRdb keeps in-frame clones, though not all of them. Of approximately 160,000 clones listed, roughly nine tenths were seen once; the top ten hold roughly 5.7%. What was sequenced was PBMCs. These TCRs come from a woman aged 25-40 years in good health and CMV-seronegative.

The V and J genes are TRBV10-3 and TRBJ1-1; D is undetermined. This CDR3 is 13 amino acids long. CDR1 and CDR2 from the germline V gene are ENHRY and SYGVKD. Between the trimmed V and J ends, which lost 2 bases and 1 base, there was a span of 5 bases. CDR3 residues: CAISELGNTEAFF. CDR3 nucleotide sequence: TGTGCCATCAGTGAGCTGGGGAACACTGAAGCTTTCTTT.

V usage is TRBV19 and J usage is TRBJ2-6, with TRBD2 as a possible D gene (5 bases). CDR1 and CDR2 (germline): LNHDA, SQIVND (reference sequence). V was clipped by 3 bases and J by 4 bases, with 10 bases between them. The CDR3 is 15 residues long. CDR3 in DNA: TGTGCCAGTAGTATCGGAGGAGCCGGGGCCAACGTCCTGACTTTC. Encoded protein: CASSIGGAGANVLTF.

The V gene is TRBV13, the J gene TRBJ2-6; 8 bases are a match to TRBD1. The CDR3 contains 18 residues. Losses at the gene ends were 5 bases for V and 0 bases for J; bases not matched to a gene: 9. Germline V CDR1 and CDR2: PRHDT, FYEKMQ (reference sequence). The DNA of the CDR3 is TGTGCCAGCAGCGGTGACAGGGGCCCTAACTCTGGGGCCAACGTCCTGACTTTC. Encoded protein: CASSGDRGPNSGANVLTF. Full variable domain (rest looked up from reference TRBV13 and TRBJ2-6): AAGVIQSPRHLIKEKRETATLKCYPIPRHDTVYWYQQGPGQDPQFLISFYEKMQSDKGSIPDRFSAQQFSDYHSELNMSSLELGDSALYFCASSGDRGPNSGANVLTFGAGSRLTVL.

The chain carries TRBV2 and TRBJ2-1, with D perhaps assigned TRBD1 or TRBD2 (5 bases each). The germline gives CDR1 SNHLY, CDR2 FYNNEI. The CDR3 length is 14 residues. The V gene lost 4 bases and the J gene lost 5 bases, with 12 bases spanning the gap. The CDR3 sequence is CASSVGRENNEQFF. The CDR3 DNA reads TGTGCCAGCAGTGTGGGCAGGGAGAACAATGAGCAGTTCTTC.